Presented here are 15 T cell receptor beta chains from one specimen sequenced in a study. TCRdb re-analysed the 5' RACE reads in MiXCR, keeping a single row per CDR3 protein. The data show some 37,000 distinct CDR3 sequences, approximately 17% seen once. What was sequenced was naive CD4+ T cells sorted from a lymph node. Subset meaning: naive CD4+ T cells, CD4+CD45RA+CD25-. These receptors all come from a female donor with breast cancer.

This clonotype was counted ten times or more. The rearrangement joins TRBV11-2 to TRBJ2-1; 9 bases agree with TRBD1. J gave up 8 bases and V 4 bases, and 12 bases lay outside the gene matches. The CDR3 runs to 16 residues. Germline loops: CDR1 SGHAT, CDR2 FQNNGV. The CDR3 is CASSSIRDRVRDEQFF. In DNA, the CDR3 is TGTGCCAGCAGCTCTATCCGGGACAGGGTTAGGGATGAGCAGTTCTTC.

The V gene is TRBV5-1, the J gene TRBJ1-3; the match to TRBD1 covers 9 bases. This CDR3 contains 15 residues. Germline V lookup: CDR1 SGHRS, CDR2 YFSETQ. The trim removed 4 bases at V and 2 bases at J, leaving 4 bases unmatched. The CDR3 region has the DNA TGCGCCAGCAGCACCGGGACAGGGACTGGAAACACCATATATTTT. Translation: CASSTGTGTGNTIYF.

In this sample, this clonotype turned up a few times. The rearrangement joins TRBV29-1 to TRBJ1-3; D gene unclear. The CDR3 contains 14 residues. Germline lookup yields CDR1 SQVTM and CDR2 ANQGSEA. V was clipped by 8 bases and J by 0 bases, with 14 bases between them. The CDR3 DNA sequence: TGCAGCCCCCTCGACGCAGTCTCTGGAAACACCATATATTTT. Its protein product is CSPLDAVSGNTIYF. The whole variable domain, filled in from reference TRBV29-1 and TRBJ1-3, reads SAVISQKPSRDICQRGTSLTIQCQVDSQVTMMFWYRQQPGQSLTLIATANQGSEATYESGFVIDKFPISRPNLTFSTLTVSNMSPEDSSIYLCSPLDAVSGNTIYFGEGSWLTVV.

The CDR3 reads CASSQERGQVADIQYF. Here the CDR3 DNA reads TGCGCCAGCAGCCAAGAACGAGGACAGGTCGCGGACATTCAGTACTTC. This chain uses TRBV4-1 with TRBJ2-4, with 7 bases that match TRBD1. V shed 0 bases, J shed 8 bases, and the junction held 10 bases outside the gene matches. The CDR3 is made up of 16 amino acids. Germline CDR1 is MGHRA and CDR2 is YSYEKL.

There are a few counts of this clonotype. V gene TRBV7-2 combines with J gene TRBJ2-5; D is uncertain. V gave up 5 bases and J gave up 5 bases, with 18 bases separating them. Germline V gene sequence: CDR1 SGHTA, CDR2 FQGNSA. CDR3 size: 15 residues. The CDR3 DNA reads TGTGCCAGCAGCCTACCACTGGGTGGAGTGGAGACCCAGTACTTC. Its protein product is CASSLPLGGVETQYF.

This clonotype turned up a few times. The rearrangement joins TRBV4-2 to TRBJ1-5; TRBD1 aligns across 7 bases. Trimming cost V 1 base and J 0 bases; bases outside gene matches: 6. The CDR3 has 17 residues. The germline V gene encodes CDR1 LGHNA and CDR2 YNFKEQ. CDR3 loop: CASSQASTGDSNQPQHF. The CDR3 nucleotides read TGTGCCAGCAGCCAAGCGTCAACAGGGGATAGCAATCAGCCCCAGCATTTT.

The rearrangement joins TRBV18 to TRBJ2-3, with D hard to call. V lost 3 bases and J lost 3, with 16 bases in between. Germline V lookup: CDR1 KGHSH, CDR2 LQKENI. The CDR3 totals 16 residues. DNA for the CDR3: TGTGCCAGCTCACCCCGAGGCACCCTAACTACAGATACGCAGTATTTT. Amino acids: CASSPRGTLTTDTQYF.

The chain combines TRBV7-2 with TRBJ2-1; 9 bases are shared with TRBD2. The CDR3 extends over 14 amino acids. With 5 bases clipped from V and 5 bases from J, the junction kept 4 bases outside the gene matches. Germline V CDR1 and CDR2: SGHTA, FQGNSA. CDR3 in DNA: TGTGCCAGCAGCAAGTGGACTAGCGACAATGAGCAGTTCTTC. The encoded protein is CASSKWTSDNEQFF.

The chain links TRBV5-6 to TRBJ1-5; possibly TRBD1 for D (5 bases). V was pared by 2 bases and J by 5 bases, with 11 bases between. The V gene's germline CDR1 is SGHDT and CDR2 YYEEEE. This CDR3 is 14 amino acids long. CDR3 protein: CASSFWDLDQPQHF. In DNA, the CDR3 is TGTGCCAGCAGCTTTTGGGACTTGGATCAGCCCCAGCATTTT.

Turning to this clonotype: This may stem from a read error, because a much larger clone lies one nucleotide away. V and J are TRBV7-2 and TRBJ2-2; TRBD1 agrees at 10 bases. The CDR3 runs 15 residues. V lost 5 bases to trimming and J lost 4 bases; unmatched junction nucleotides: 4. Germline-derived CDR1 and CDR2 are SGHTA and FQGNSA. The chain's CDR3 is CASSAGQGITGELFF. For the CDR3, the DNA is TGTGCCAGCAGCGCGGGACAGGGGATCACCGGGGAGCTGTTTTTT.

This clonotype was observed a few times. CDR3 amino acids: CASSFQGTQPQHF. The DNA for the CDR3 is TGTGCCAGCAGTTTCCAGGGGACTCAGCCCCAGCATTTT. The chain joins TRBV12-3 or TRBV12-4 to TRBJ1-5, with a possible D match to TRBD1 (6 bases). The CDR3 length is 13 residues. The ends were cut back, 3 bases at V and 6 bases at J, with 9 bases in the middle.

This clonotype was counted between two and nine times. J is TRBJ2-2 and V is TRBV12-3 or TRBV12-4; D uncertain. Trimming removed 3 bases at V and 0 bases at J, with 8 bases between. The CDR3 spans 15 residues. The CDR3 region is CASSLQLANTGELFF. The DNA for the CDR3 is TGTGCCAGCAGTTTGCAACTCGCGAACACCGGGGAGCTGTTTTTT.

This clonotype is medium-sized. The chain joins TRBV12-3 or TRBV12-4 to TRBJ2-5; D not resolved. The CDR3 has 15 residues. Trimming stripped 6 bases from V and 2 bases from J, with 16 bases between. This chain's CDR3 is CASSFLSDGQETQYF. CDR3 DNA: TGTGCCAGCAGCTTCCTATCCGACGGACAAGAGACCCAGTACTTC.

The chain employs TRBV4-1 and TRBJ1-6; 8 nucleotides line up with TRBD1. The J segment lost 5 bases and the V segment lost 8 bases, leaving 14 bases of the junction unmatched. Germline V gene data show CDR1 as MGHRA and CDR2 as YSYEKL. The CDR3 is 17 residues long. CDR3 sequence reads: CASHRTGGLGNNSPLHF. As DNA, the CDR3 is TGCGCCAGCCACCGTACAGGGGGACTTGGAAATAATTCACCCCTCCACTTT.

This clonotype came up a few times. The chain couples TRBV5-1 to TRBJ2-3, with D possibly TRBD2 on 6 matching bases. This CDR3 region has 14 residues. Trimming cost V 2 bases and J 5 bases, with 12 bases left between them. The germline gives CDR1 SGHRS, CDR2 YFSETQ. DNA for the CDR3: TGCGCCAGCAGCTTAGGCGGGAAGGGAGATACGCAGTATTTT. This codes for CASSLGGKGDTQYF.